The T cell receptor beta chain described here comes from a study of cytomegalovirus exposure and HLA in healthy donors. The PCR employed 60 Vbeta primers together with 13 Jbeta primers. This table comes from immunoSEQ multiplex PCR, and its TCRdb copy is limited to in-frame clones, with some not included. The table lists 100,000 to 150,000 clones, less than 80% of them singletons. Trimming shortened V by 0 bases and J by 6 bases, and 6 bases separated the two germline ends. Germline V lookup: CDR1 MGHRA, CDR2 YSYEKL. The CDR3 spans 12 residues. Specimen: PBMCs. The rearrangement uses TRBV4-1 and TRBJ2-7, with D perhaps matching TRBD1 (5 bases). This sequence was found in a man aged 40-50 years in good health and CMV-seropositive. Here the CDR3 reads CASSQDRAEQYF. In DNA, the CDR3 is TGCGCCAGCAGCCAAGACAGGGCCGAGCAGTACTTC.